These 27 T cell receptor beta chains were all obtained from the same sample, sequenced in a study of blood T cell repertoires in COVID-19. Data came from immunoSEQ multiplex PCR; TCRdb stores just in-frame clones and leaves some out. The sample shows about 75,000 clones, under 90% of them seen only once. Sequencing used peripheral blood. The receptors originated from a human donor in a cohort sampled during active COVID-19.

The chain links TRBV2 to TRBJ2-7, with 9 positions matching TRBD2. J was trimmed by 4 bases and V by 3 bases; bases with no gene match: 10. In germline, CDR1 is SNHLY, CDR2 FYNNEI. The CDR3 covers 16 residues. The CDR3 DNA follows: TGTGCCAGCAGTGACAGGACTAGCGACTACGTATACGAGCAGTACTTC. This encodes CASSDRTSDYVYEQYF. Filled out from reference TRBV2 and TRBJ2-7, the complete variable domain reads EPEVTQTPSHQVTQMGQEVILRCVPISNHLYFYWYRQILGQKVEFLVSFYNNEISEKSEIFDDQFSVERPDGSNFTLKIRSTKLEDSAMYFCASSDRTSDYVYEQYFGPGTRLTVT.

The chain has TRBV12-3 or TRBV12-4 and TRBJ2-7, with 7 bases lining up with TRBD2. Trimming removed 5 bases from V and 5 bases from J; junction bases left unmatched: 3. This CDR3 contains 12 residues. The DNA of the CDR3 is TGTGCCAGCAGTAAGACTAGCCACGAGCAGTACTTC. Amino acids: CASSKTSHEQYF.

The J gene is TRBJ1-3, the V gene TRBV7-8; perhaps TRBD1 as D (5 bases). The CDR3 contains 15 residues. CDR1 and CDR2 from the germline V gene are SGHVS and FQNEAQ. Trimming took off 1 base at V and 0 bases at J, with 7 bases between the two ends. The CDR3 nucleotides are TGTGCCAGCAGCTTAGGACAGAACTCTGGAAACACCATATATTTT. Protein product: CASSLGQNSGNTIYF.

V is TRBV15 and J is TRBJ2-1; weak D call: TRBD1 (5 bases). Germline CDR1 is LNHNV and CDR2 is YYDKDF (reference sequence). The germline V and J ends were trimmed by 6 bases and 5 bases, with 11 bases remaining between them. This CDR3 spans 13 amino acids. The CDR3, as DNA: TGTGCCACCAGTGGTTGGGGCGACAATGAGCAGTTCTTC. Its translation: CATSGWGDNEQFF.

CDR3 amino acids: CSFSGLTNTEAFF. The CDR3 DNA sequence: TGCAGCTTTTCGGGTCTGACGAACACTGAAGCTTTCTTT. The chain joins TRBV29-1 to TRBJ1-1; unclear D gene. Germline CDR1 reads SQVTM; CDR2 reads ANQGSEA. This CDR3 contains 13 residues. V gave up 8 bases and J gave up 1 base, with 14 bases separating them.

In DNA form, the CDR3 reads TGTGCCAGCTCACCTGGGGCGGACAATTTCTACGAGCAGTACTTC. Its protein is CASSPGADNFYEQYF. The chain recombines TRBV18 with TRBJ2-7, with D tentatively TRBD1 (5 bases). This CDR3 spans 15 amino acids. The germline gives CDR1 KGHSH, CDR2 LQKENI. Trimming left V 3 bases short and J 3 bases short, with 15 bases between.

The sample holds a few counts of this clone. The chain combines TRBV7-3 with TRBJ1-6; D perhaps matches TRBD1 (6 bases). The CDR3 sequence is 15 residues long. The ends were cut back, 4 bases at V and 3 bases at J, with 10 bases in the middle. The germline CDR1 and CDR2 sequences are SGHTA and FQGTGA. The CDR3, as DNA: TGTGCCAGCAGCTCGTCAGGGGTCTATAATTCACCCCTCCACTTT. This codes for CASSSSGVYNSPLHF.

The chain combines TRBV9 with TRBJ2-1, with D tentatively TRBD2 (5 bases). The CDR3 runs to 14 residues. Germline V CDR1 and CDR2: SGDLS, YYNGEE. V shed 0 bases and J shed 3 bases, with 7 bases lying between them. The CDR3 nucleotides read TGTGCCAGCAGCGTAGCCGGGGACTACAATGAGCAGTTCTTC. It translates to CASSVAGDYNEQFF.

The genes are TRBV9 and TRBJ1-1; weak D call: TRBD1 (6 bases). V lost 4 bases, J lost 5 bases, and 12 bases lay in between. The CDR3 is made up of 13 amino acids. Germline loops: CDR1 SGDLS, CDR2 YYNGEE. The CDR3 DNA sequence: TGTGCCAGCAGCCCCAGAACAGGGACTGAAGCTTTCTTT. Its translation is CASSPRTGTEAFF.

V and J are TRBV7-2 and TRBJ1-2; possible D gene TRBD1, 5 bases. Trimming left V 5 bases short and J 4 bases short, with 23 bases between. The germline V gene encodes CDR1 SGHTA and CDR2 FQGNSA. This CDR3 is built from 17 residues. The CDR3 nucleotides read TGTGCCAGCAGCCCGGGGGGAGGGCACACACCGACCTATGGCTACACCTTC. Its translation: CASSPGGGHTPTYGYTF.

The chain is built from TRBV9 and TRBJ2-3; D may be TRBD2 (5 bases). The germline V gene has CDR1 SGDLS and CDR2 YYNGEE. V was shortened by 0 bases and J by 0 bases, with 8 bases between the two germline ends. The CDR3 extends over 15 amino acids. The CDR3 DNA reads as TGTGCCAGCAGCGTAGGGACTTCTAGCACAGATACGCAGTATTTT. Protein product: CASSVGTSSTDTQYF.

The chain combines TRBV19 with TRBJ1-3; 7 bases match TRBD1. J gave up 0 bases and V 9 bases, and 8 bases lay outside the gene matches. Germline V gene lookup returns CDR1 LNHDA and CDR2 SQIVND (reference sequence). This CDR3 contains 15 residues. CDR3 in amino acids: CASRDSFLSGNTIYF. The DNA of the CDR3 is TGTGCCAGCAGGGACAGCTTCCTCTCTGGAAACACCATATATTTT.

This chain joins TRBV9 and TRBJ2-7; 7 bases agree with TRBD1. CDR3 length: 13 amino acids. Germline V CDR1 and CDR2: SGDLS, YYNGEE. The V and J ends lost 3 bases and 3 bases, in that order; junction bases with no gene match: 3. CDR3 in amino acids: CASSGNRGYEQYF. The DNA of the CDR3 is TGTGCCAGCAGCGGAAACAGGGGCTACGAGCAGTACTTC.

The V call is TRBV27, the J call TRBJ2-7; D unresolved. Trimming took off 3 bases at V and 3 bases at J, with 12 bases between the two ends. The CDR3 is 14 amino acids. CDR1 and CDR2 (germline): MNHEY, SMNVEV (reference sequence). DNA of the CDR3: TGTGCCAGCAGTTTGAAAAGCAAGCACTACGAGCAGTACTTC. This translates into CASSLKSKHYEQYF.

The chain carries TRBV4-2 and TRBJ2-7, with 11 bases that match TRBD1. J lost 6 bases, V lost 0 bases, and 7 bases had no gene match. The CDR3 is 16 amino acids. Germline assignment: CDR1 LGHNA and CDR2 YNFKEQ. CDR3 nucleotide sequence: TGTGCCAGCAGCCAAGATCTCGGACAGGGGGCGGGCGAGCAGTACTTC. It specifies CASSQDLGQGAGEQYF.

The genes are TRBV4-1 and TRBJ2-1, with D maybe TRBD2 (5 bases). This CDR3 spans 19 amino acids. V was cut by 0 bases and J by 4 bases, with 22 bases left in between. Looked up from germline, CDR1 is MGHRA and CDR2 is YSYEKL. The CDR3: CASSQDGVTDSPVYNEQFF. The CDR3 DNA reads TGCGCCAGCAGCCAAGACGGGGTAACCGACTCACCGGTTTACAATGAGCAGTTCTTC.

The chain employs TRBV9 and TRBJ2-1; TRBD1 is a possible D gene (7 bases). The CDR3 covers 17 residues. Germline V gene data show CDR1 as SGDLS and CDR2 as YYNGEE. Trimming removed 2 bases at V and 5 bases at J, with 20 bases between. The CDR3 spells CASSVRGAGTADNEQFF. The CDR3 DNA reads as TGTGCCAGCAGCGTTCGTGGGGCGGGGACAGCTGACAATGAGCAGTTCTTC.

The V call is TRBV2, the J call TRBJ2-2; possible D gene TRBD2, 6 bases. The CDR3 is made up of 14 amino acids. V was clipped by 4 bases and J by 7 bases, with 13 bases between them. The germline V gene encodes CDR1 SNHLY and CDR2 FYNNEI. In nucleotides, the CDR3 is TGTGCCAGCAGTGCCACTAGCCGGTACGGGGAGCTGTTTTTT. This codes for CASSATSRYGELFF.

J is TRBJ1-1 and V is TRBV5-5, with TRBD1 as a possible D gene (6 bases). The CDR3 is made up of 14 amino acids. Trimming shortened V by 4 bases and J by 1 base, and 11 bases separated the two germline ends. CDR1 and CDR2 (germline): SGHKS, YYEKEE (reference sequence). The CDR3 DNA reads as TGTGCCAGCAGCCCGCAGGGGAAGAACACTGAAGCTTTCTTT. The encoded protein is CASSPQGKNTEAFF.

This chain uses TRBV27 with TRBJ1-1, with D unclear. V was pared by 6 bases and J by 2 bases, with 10 bases between. The CDR3 length is 13 residues. From germline, CDR1 is MNHEY and CDR2 SMNVEV (reference sequence). CDR3 region: CASRRRGNTEAFF. Here the CDR3 DNA reads TGTGCCAGCAGAAGACGAGGAAACACTGAAGCTTTCTTT.

Written as DNA, the CDR3 is TGTGCCAGCAGACCGGGACAGGGCTCCTACGAGCAGTACTTC. Translated, it gives CASRPGQGSYEQYF. The V gene is TRBV27, the J gene TRBJ2-7; the match to TRBD1 covers 9 bases. V was clipped by 6 bases and J by 0 bases; unmatched bases: 3. CDR1 is MNHEY and CDR2 is SMNVEV in the germline V gene (reference sequence). The CDR3 runs to 14 residues.

The chain employs TRBV2 and TRBJ2-5; 9 nucleotides match TRBD1. CDR3 size: 14 residues. In germline, CDR1 is SNHLY, CDR2 FYNNEI. V gave up 7 bases and J gave up 3 bases; unmatched junction bases: 6. For the CDR3, the DNA is TGTGCCAGCAAGAGACAGGGGGTCGAAGAGACCCAGTACTTC. Its translation: CASKRQGVEETQYF.

The chain joins TRBV9 to TRBJ1-3; D is possibly TRBD1 (6 bases). The V and J ends lost 2 bases and 0 bases respectively, with 9 bases between them. CDR1 is SGDLS and CDR2 is YYNGEE in the germline V gene. The CDR3 spans 15 residues. The CDR3: CASSVGQYSGNTIYF. The CDR3 coding sequence is TGTGCCAGCAGCGTCGGACAGTACTCTGGAAACACCATATATTTT.

The genes are TRBV4-1 and TRBJ2-2; possibly TRBD1 for D (6 bases). Germline CDR1 reads MGHRA; CDR2 reads YSYEKL. There are 19 residues in the CDR3. Between the trimmed V and J ends, which lost 0 bases and 0 bases, there was a span of 17 bases. The CDR3 nucleotides are TGCGCCAGCAGCCAAGAATTTTCAGGGGTCCTCGCGAACACCGGGGAGCTGTTTTTT. Translating gives CASSQEFSGVLANTGELFF.

V gene TRBV7-3 combines with J gene TRBJ2-5, with TRBD2 as a possible D gene (5 bases). Trimming left V 1 base short and J 5 bases short, with 11 bases between. Germline CDR1 reads SGHTA; CDR2 reads FQGTGA. The CDR3 has 14 residues. The CDR3 DNA sequence: TGTGCCAGCAGCTTAAACGGGGATAGTGAGACCCAGTACTTC. Translated: CASSLNGDSETQYF.

This CDR3 is CATSQWNQPQHF. In DNA form, the CDR3 reads TGTGCCACCAGCCAGTGGAATCAGCCCCAGCATTTT. This sequence joins TRBV15 and TRBJ1-5; D gene uncertain. This CDR3 spans 12 amino acids. V was pared by 5 bases and J by 4 bases, with 6 bases between. The germline gives CDR1 LNHNV, CDR2 YYDKDF (reference sequence). Supplemented by reference TRBV15 and TRBJ1-5, the full variable domain reads DAMVIQNPRYQVTQFGKPVTLSCSQTLNHNVMYWYQQKSSQAPKLLFHYYDKDFNNEADTPDNFQSRRPNTSFCFLDIRSPGLGDTAMYLCATSQWNQPQHFGDGTRLSIL.

The chain is built from TRBV5-4 and TRBJ2-2, with D uncertain. This CDR3 spans 12 amino acids. Per germline, CDR1 SGHNT and CDR2 YYREEE (reference sequence). The V end was cut by 3 bases, the J end by 8 bases, with 8 bases between. The CDR3 reads CASSYGLGELFF. The CDR3 bases are TGTGCCAGCAGCTACGGGTTAGGGGAGCTGTTTTTT.